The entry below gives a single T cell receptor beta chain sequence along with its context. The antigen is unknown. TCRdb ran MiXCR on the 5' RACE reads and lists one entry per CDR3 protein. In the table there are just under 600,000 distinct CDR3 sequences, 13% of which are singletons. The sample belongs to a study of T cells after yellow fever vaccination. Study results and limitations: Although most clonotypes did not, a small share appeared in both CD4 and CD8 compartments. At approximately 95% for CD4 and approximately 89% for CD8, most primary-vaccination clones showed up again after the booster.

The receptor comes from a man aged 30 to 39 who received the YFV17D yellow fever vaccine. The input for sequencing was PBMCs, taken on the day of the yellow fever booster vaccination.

CDR3 in amino acids: CSALLAGERKTQYF. Here the CDR3 DNA reads TGCAGTGCTCTACTAGCGGGAGAAAGAAAGACCCAGTACTTC. The rearrangement links TRBV20-1 to TRBJ2-5; 11 bases agree with TRBD2. Trimming took 5 bases from V and 6 from J; bases not matched to a gene: 8. The CDR3 spans 14 residues. Germline CDR1 reads DFQATT; CDR2 reads SNEGSKA (reference sequence).